This passage covers 5 T cell receptor beta chains from one sample sequenced in a study of T cell clones after liver transplantation. Clones were read by immunoSEQ multiplex PCR, and TCRdb kept only the in-frame ones, dropping some. Counted here are some 59,000 clones, more than 70% occurring once; the ten biggest clones make up around 8.9%. The material sequenced was CD4+ T cells from blood, taken at the 22-month timepoint. These receptors all come from a human patient who received a liver transplant. The graft donor may have contributed some T cells.

This chain uses TRBV4-1 with TRBJ1-5; D gene uncertain. The germline gives CDR1 MGHRA, CDR2 YSYEKL. The CDR3 spans 15 residues. V shed 0 bases and J shed 4 bases, with 10 bases lying between them. The CDR3 protein is CASSQDHELNQPQHF. DNA for the CDR3: TGCGCCAGCAGCCAAGATCACGAACTGAATCAGCCCCAGCATTTT.

Only one count was recorded for this clone. The chain links TRBV9 to TRBJ2-7, with 12 positions matching TRBD1. V lost 3 bases to trimming and J lost 2 bases; unmatched junction nucleotides: 6. The CDR3 sequence is 16 residues long. Germline lookup yields CDR1 SGDLS and CDR2 YYNGEE. The CDR3 reads CASSGDRGPWPYEQYF. As DNA, the CDR3 is TGTGCCAGCAGCGGGGACAGGGGGCCTTGGCCCTACGAGCAGTACTTC.

V and J are TRBV7-8 and TRBJ2-5, with 8 positions matching TRBD1. This CDR3 is built from 15 residues. Losses at the gene ends were 2 bases for V and 1 base for J; bases not matched to a gene: 3. CDR1 SGHVS and CDR2 FQNEAQ come from the germline V gene. The CDR3: CASSLLTGAQETQYF. The CDR3 DNA is TGTGCCAGCAGCTTACTGACAGGGGCCCAAGAGACCCAGTACTTC. The entire variable domain, with the rest obtained from reference TRBV7-8 and TRBJ2-5, is as follows: GAGVSQSPRYKVAKRGQDVALRCDPISGHVSLFWYQQALGQGPEFLTYFQNEAQLDKSGLPSDRFFAERPEGSVSTLKIQRTQQEDSAVYLCASSLLTGAQETQYFGPGTRLLVL.

This chain connects TRBV6-6 to TRBJ2-1; TRBD2 aligns across 11 bases. Trimming took 2 bases from V and 15 from J; bases not matched to a gene: 9. The CDR3 runs 14 residues. Germline assignment: CDR1 MNHNY and CDR2 SVGAGI (reference sequence). This chain's CDR3 is CASSYGLAGGWWFF. In nucleotides, the CDR3 is TGTGCCAGCAGTTACGGTCTAGCGGGGGGCTGGTGGTTCTTC.

The chain has TRBV28 and TRBJ1-1, with D perhaps TRBD1 (5 bases). Germline V lookup: CDR1 MDHEN, CDR2 SYDVKM. This CDR3 is 11 amino acids long. V was clipped by 5 bases and J by 7 bases, with 8 bases between them. The CDR3 bases are TGTGCCAGCAGTCCTACAGGTGAAGCTTTCTTT. Amino acids: CASSPTGEAFF.